A single count supports the clone carrying this T cell receptor beta chain. The data were produced by immunoSEQ multiplex PCR, yet TCRdb's version contains in-frame clones alone and is incomplete. The sample lists around 470,000 clones; roughly 87% were seen once. Individuals drawn from some 25 US areas were roughly 18 to 89 years old. The sample originates from a study of blood T cell repertoires in COVID-19. As for the study in general: Spain, Italy and the United States supplied samples that represented acute and convalescent COVID-19.

Germline assignment: CDR1 SGHNT and CDR2 YENEEA. The J segment lost 3 bases and the V segment lost 3 bases, leaving 2 bases of the junction unmatched. The CDR3 runs 14 residues. The sequenced sample was PBMCs or T cells enriched from blood (not recorded which). V is TRBV11-3 and J is TRBJ1-1; 9 bases match TRBD1. The TCR comes from a man aged 18 to 30 who had recovered from COVID-19. The CDR3 reads CASSFRQGDTEAFF. CDR3 in DNA: TGTGCCAGCAGCTTCAGACAGGGGGACACTGAAGCTTTCTTT.